Listed below are T cell receptor beta chains from one sample, sequenced in a study of T cell changes during pregnancy in multiple sclerosis. Generated by immunoSEQ multiplex PCR, the TCRdb table keeps only in-frame clones and is missing some. The table has 65,000 to 75,000 clones, 85% to 95% seen once; the top ten hold roughly 3.2%. The sequencing used CD8+ T cells from peripheral blood mononuclear cells, collected in the third trimester of pregnancy. The source of these receptors is a female donor in good health, enrolled as a control in a pregnancy study. Each CDR3 is given with its conserved first and last residue. D genes are given only for firm matches. Rows may omit the clone size; those that give it use once, few, many or a size class.

.,TRBD2,TRBV5-4,TRBJ2-3,CASKNWLAGDTQYF,TGTGCCAGCAAGAATTGGCTAGCGGGGGACACGCAGTATTTT
.,TRBD1,TRBV5-6,TRBJ2-7,CASSFPGQAYEQYF,TGTGCCAGCAGCTTTCCGGGACAGGCATACGAGCAGTACTTC
.,TRBD1,TRBV11-1,TRBJ1-2,CASSRYLQGGAGGDYGYTF,TGTGCCAGCAGCCGCTATCTGCAAGGGGGCGCGGGAGGAGACTATGGCTACACCTTC
.,.,TRBV27,TRBJ1-2,CASSLGNGRGGYTF,TGTGCCAGCAGTTTGGGGAACGGGCGGGGAGGCTACACCTTC
.,.,TRBV7-9,TRBJ1-1,CASSSPQTSGTEAFF,TGTGCCAGCAGCTCCCCCCAAACTAGTGGCACTGAAGCTTTCTTT
.,.,TRBV4-1,TRBJ1-1,CASSQQSAGRNTEAFF,TGCGCCAGCAGCCAACAGTCGGCCGGGAGGAACACTGAAGCTTTCTTT
.,.,TRBV27,TRBJ1-1,CASSDQGNTEAFF,TGTGCCAGCAGTGATCAGGGGAACACTGAAGCTTTCTTT
.,TRBD1,TRBV30,TRBJ1-6,CACNKGQGENSPLHF,TGTGCCTGTAACAAGGGACAGGGTGAGAATTCACCCCTCCACTTT
.,.,TRBV28,TRBJ1-3,CASSLIGAGNTIYF,TGTGCCAGCAGTTTAATCGGGGCTGGAAACACCATATATTTT
.,.,TRBV4-3,TRBJ1-2,CASSQDRSGYGYTF,TGCGCCAGCAGCCAAGACAGGTCTGGCTATGGCTACACCTTC
many,TRBD2,TRBV6-4,TRBJ2-1,CASSDSISSGVSEQFF,TGTGCCAGCAGTGACTCGATATCTAGCGGGGTTAGTGAGCAGTTCTTC
.,TRBD1,TRBV5-4,TRBJ2-7,CASSWGQGTYEQYF,TGTGCCAGCAGCTGGGGACAGGGAACCTACGAGCAGTACTTC
.,TRBD1,TRBV15,TRBJ2-7,CATSRTGTGSEQYF,TGTGCCACCAGCAGAACCGGGACAGGGAGCGAGCAGTACTTC
.,.,TRBV6-1,TRBJ1-2,CASSEASGGYTF,TGTGCCAGCAGTGAAGCTTCCGGTGGCTACACCTTC
.,.,TRBV15,TRBJ2-1,CATSRRQNNEQFF,TGTGCCACCAGCAGAAGACAGAACAATGAGCAGTTCTTC
.,.,TRBV27,TRBJ1-1,CASSPTAGAWNTEAFF,TGTGCCAGCAGTCCGACGGCAGGGGCGTGGAACACTGAAGCTTTCTTT
.,.,TRBV7-2,TRBJ1-2,CASSLALGYTF,TGTGCCAGCAGCTTAGCTCTCGGCTACACCTTC
.,.,TRBV6-5,TRBJ2-3,CASSSYTDTQYF,TGTGCCAGCAGTTCTTACACAGATACGCAGTATTTT
.,TRBD1,TRBV18,TRBJ2-3,CASSPTGDGTDTQYF,TGTGCCAGCTCACCTACAGGGGATGGCACAGATACGCAGTATTTT
.,.,TRBV19,TRBJ1-2,CASRLGPLEVYDYGYTF,TGTGCCAGTAGACTCGGCCCCTTGGAGGTCTATGACTATGGCTACACCTTC
.,TRBD1,TRBV11-2,TRBJ1-1,CASSLDQGASTEAFF,TGTGCCAGCAGCTTAGATCAGGGGGCAAGCACTGAAGCTTTCTTT
.,.,TRBV7-9,TRBJ2-4,CASSPYLGTKNIQYF,TGTGCCAGCAGCCCCTACCTCGGGACCAAAAACATTCAGTACTTC
.,TRBD1,TRBV5-1,TRBJ1-1,CASSGSTGGVFGAFF,TGCGCCAGCAGCGGATCAACAGGGGGCGTTTTTGGCGCTTTCTTT
.,.,TRBV2,TRBJ1-1,CASSDWEGVEAFF,TGTGCCAGCAGTGATTGGGAGGGAGTGGAAGCTTTCTTT
.,.,TRBV27,TRBJ1-2,CASSFSPQGEYGYTF,TGTGCCAGCAGTTTCAGCCCACAGGGAGAATATGGCTACACCTTC
.,.,TRBV27,TRBJ2-1,CASSLPQRAHNEQFF,TGTGCCAGCAGTTTACCCCAGCGGGCCCACAATGAGCAGTTCTTC
once,TRBD1,TRBV19,TRBJ1-1,CASSLTTGSTEAFF,TGTGCCAGTAGTCTAACGACAGGGAGCACTGAAGCTTTCTTT
.,.,TRBV5-1,TRBJ2-1,CASSLAGGNNEQFF,TGCGCCAGCAGCTTGGCCGGGGGTAACAATGAGCAGTTCTTC
few,.,TRBV7-3,TRBJ1-2,CASSSMEGYGYTF,TGTGCCAGCAGCTCAATGGAGGGCTATGGCTACACCTTC
.,.,TRBV5-1,TRBJ2-7,CASSLGLNYEQYF,TGCGCCAGCAGCTTGGGACTTAATTACGAGCAGTACTTC
once,.,TRBV7-9,TRBJ2-7,CASSPEQGSSYEQYF,TGTGCCAGCAGCCCCGAACAGGGATCCTCCTACGAGCAGTACTTC
few,TRBD1,TRBV6-5,TRBJ1-2,CASSWTGGKGDGYTF,TGTGCCAGCAGTTGGACAGGGGGGAAAGGAGATGGCTACACCTTC
.,.,TRBV11-2,TRBJ1-1,CASSLDGFLYTEAFF,TGTGCCAGCAGCTTAGACGGGTTTCTGTACACTGAAGCTTTCTTT
once,.,TRBV5-1,TRBJ1-2,CASSLEAAVEYGYTF,TGCGCCAGCAGCTTGGAGGCAGCGGTTGAATATGGCTACACCTTC
once,TRBD2,TRBV13,TRBJ2-1,CASSLVGLAGGEQFF,TGTGCCAGCAGCTTAGTCGGACTAGCGGGGGGTGAGCAGTTCTTC